A selection of T cell receptor beta chains follows, all from one sample in a study of PD-1 blockade in classical Hodgkin lymphoma. The repertoire was sequenced with immunoSEQ multiplex PCR; TCRdb's copy has only in-frame clones and lacks some. This table holds about 15,000 clones, roughly 88% found once. The sample was peripheral blood mononuclear cells (PBMCs), taken before the second cycle of nivolumab. The receptor source for this set is a human donor with classical Hodgkin lymphoma. The CDR3 runs from the conserved cysteine through the conserved F or W. The order of the fields is V gene, D gene, clone size, J gene, CDR3 length, CDR3 protein, CDR3 DNA. D genes are given only for firm matches. Not every row has a clone size; where given, it reads once, few, many or a size class.

>TRBV10-2|TRBD2|-|TRBJ2-1|13
CASSRRGGVEQFF
TGCGCCAGCAGCCGTCGGGGGGGCGTAGAGCAGTTCTTC
>TRBV7-3|-|-|TRBJ1-2|14
CASSPQSRVRGYTF
TGTGCCAGCAGCCCCCAAAGCAGGGTTCGGGGCTACACCTTC
>TRBV7-8|-|-|TRBJ2-1|13
CASSLPSRYEQFF
TGTGCCAGCAGCTTACCATCTCGGTATGAGCAGTTCTTC
>TRBV29-1|-|-|TRBJ1-2|12
CSVLGSKGGYTF
TGCAGCGTCTTGGGGTCTAAGGGAGGCTACACCTTC
>TRBV18|-|-|TRBJ1-3|13
CASSPKTGNTIYF
TGTGCCAGCTCCCCGAAGACCGGAAACACCATATATTTT
>TRBV11-2|-|-|TRBJ2-1|12
CASSLEGDEQFF
TGTGCCAGCAGCTTGGAGGGGGATGAGCAGTTCTTC
>TRBV7-3|TRBD2|-|TRBJ2-1|15
CASSTSGTSVHEQFF
TGTGCCAGCAGCACCTCCGGGACTAGCGTACATGAGCAGTTCTTC
>TRBV6-1|-|few|TRBJ2-7|14
CASRPRQGTNEQYF
TGTGCCAGCAGACCCCGACAGGGGACTAACGAGCAGTACTTC
>TRBV2|-|-|TRBJ2-2|13
CASSVTYTGELFF
TGTGCCAGCAGTGTAACCTACACCGGGGAGCTGTTTTTT
>TRBV6-5|-|-|TRBJ2-5|12
CASTSTGGTQYF
TGTGCCAGCACCTCTACCGGGGGCACCCAGTACTTC
>TRBV5-1|TRBD1|-|TRBJ1-2|19
CASSSRNLKTGGWYYGYTF
TGCGCCAGCAGCTCACGGAACTTAAAGACAGGGGGCTGGTACTATGGCTACACCTTC
>TRBV6-6|TRBD1|-|TRBJ1-5|16
CASSGTGGPSNQPQHF
TGTGCCAGCAGTGGGACAGGGGGCCCGAGCAATCAGCCCCAGCATTTT
>TRBV5-5|-|once|TRBJ2-3|13
CASSLARPDTQYF
TGTGCCAGCAGCTTGGCTAGGCCAGATACGCAGTATTTT
>TRBV2|-|-|TRBJ2-1|15
CASSVGGSVYNEQFF
TGTGCCAGCAGTGTTGGAGGGTCCGTTTACAATGAGCAGTTCTTC
>TRBV7-2|-|-|TRBJ1-3|18
CASSLFMTGHLSGNTIYF
TGTGCCAGCAGCTTATTTATGACAGGCCATCTCTCTGGAAACACCATATATTTT
>TRBV27|-|-|TRBJ2-7|16
CASSLTGIGGSYEQYF
TGTGCCAGCAGCTTAACAGGGATCGGGGGATCCTACGAGCAGTACTTC
>TRBV5-1|TRBD2|-|TRBJ2-5|14
CASSFLAGGETQYF
TGCGCCAGCAGCTTTCTAGCGGGCGGGGAGACCCAGTACTTC
>TRBV10-3|TRBD2|-|TRBJ2-3|16
CAIRVLSGGRTDTQYF
TGTGCCATCAGGGTACTTAGCGGGGGTCGCACAGATACGCAGTATTTT
>TRBV2|TRBD2|-|TRBJ2-3|20
CAFRLGLAGGLFGGTDTQYF
TGTGCCTTCCGGCTGGGACTAGCGGGGGGGCTGTTTGGAGGCACAGATACGCAGTATTTT
>TRBV5-4|-|-|TRBJ1-3|17
CASSPQSAGVTGNTIYF
TGTGCCAGCAGCCCGCAGAGCGCGGGGGTCACCGGAAACACCATATATTTT
>TRBV6-5|-|once|TRBJ1-3|14
CASSFGGSGDTIYF
TGTGCCAGCAGTTTTGGGGGGTCTGGAGACACCATATATTTT
>TRBV7-9|TRBD2|-|TRBJ2-7|14
CASSELAGEVEQYF
TGTGCCAGCAGCGAGCTAGCGGGAGAGGTCGAGCAGTACTTC
>TRBV5-3|-|-|TRBJ1-5|13
CARTQGLSQPQHF
TGTGCCAGAACCCAGGGACTCAGCCAGCCCCAGCATTTT
>TRBV7-8|-|few|TRBJ1-5|15
CASSLAWGSGQPQHF
TGTGCCAGCAGCTTAGCGTGGGGAAGTGGACAGCCCCAGCATTTT
>TRBV19|-|-|TRBJ1-5|15
CASIYRGNSNQPQHF
TGTGCCAGTATCTATAGGGGTAATAGCAATCAGCCCCAGCATTTT
>TRBV11-1|-|-|TRBJ2-3|15
CASSFGLESTDTQYF
TGTGCCAGCAGCTTTGGTCTCGAGAGCACAGATACGCAGTATTTT
>TRBV28|-|-|TRBJ1-2|15
CASSSQGVPRYGYTF
TGTGCCAGCAGCTCCCAGGGAGTTCCCCGCTATGGCTACACCTTC
>TRBV7-3|-|-|TRBJ1-1|13
CASSFSEHTEAFF
TGTGCCAGCAGCTTTTCAGAACACACTGAAGCTTTCTTT